This is a list of T cell receptor beta chains from one sample in a study of radiation and T cells in renal cell carcinoma. Produced via immunoSEQ multiplex PCR; TCRdb's table is partial and in-frame only. The sample lists some 50,000 clones; 65% to 90% were seen once. The sample here was blood, taken from a patient whose treatment included radiotherapy and nephrectomy. The source of these receptors is a woman aged 70-85 years with renal cell carcinoma. Both conserved end residues are part of each CDR3. The D gene is left open where the match is weak. Size is stated for part of the rows, as once, few or many counts, or as a class when the clone is expanded.

TRBV6-9,TRBD1,TRBJ1-4,.,TGTGCCAGCAGTCTATGGGACAGAATTCTGTTTTTT,CASSLWDRILFF
TRBV11-2,.,TRBJ1-3,.,TGTGCCAGCAGCCTAAACAGCGGAAACACCATATATTTT,CASSLNSGNTIYF
TRBV10-3,.,TRBJ1-1,medium-sized,TGTGCCATTTCGCAGGGATACACTGAAGCTTTCTTT,CAISQGYTEAFF
TRBV5-1,TRBD1,TRBJ2-2,.,TGCGCCAGCAGATTCGGGCAGGGGGACACCGGGGAGCTGTTTTTT,CASRFGQGDTGELFF
TRBV20-1,.,TRBJ1-1,.,TGCAGTGCTCTGGGGGGGACTGAAGCTTTCTTT,CSALGGTEAFF
TRBV10-1,TRBD1,TRBJ2-1,few,TGCGCCAGCAGTCCCGACAGGGGAGGTGAGCAGTTCTTC,CASSPDRGGEQFF
TRBV7-9,.,TRBJ2-3,.,TGTGCCAGCAGCTTACGGCAGGGACCCACAGATACGCAGTATTTT,CASSLRQGPTDTQYF
TRBV5-1,TRBD2,TRBJ2-1,.,TGCGCCAGCAGCCGTGGTGGCGGGGGGGCGATGGGTGAGCAGTTCTTC,CASSRGGGGAMGEQFF
TRBV9,.,TRBJ2-7,.,TGTGCCAGCAGCGTTGGGAATGGAGCCTACGAGCAGTACTTC,CASSVGNGAYEQYF
TRBV9,.,TRBJ2-7,.,TGTGCCAGCAGCGTAGCTTCGTCGGGGAAGCAGTACTTC,CASSVASSGKQYF
TRBV28,.,TRBJ1-2,once,TGTGCCAGCACCTCACAGGGCCTGGTTGGCTACACCTTC,CASTSQGLVGYTF
TRBV6-5,.,TRBJ2-5,.,TGTGCCAGCAGTTACTCAACTGGGGAGGAGACCCAGTACTTC,CASSYSTGEETQYF
TRBV19,.,TRBJ2-1,.,TGTGCCAGTAGCCCAGGGGGTAGCGGAATTAACTATGAGCAGTTCTTC,CASSPGGSGINYEQFF
TRBV7-2,TRBD1,TRBJ2-7,.,TGTGCCAGCAGCTCCGGGACAGGGTCCTACGAGCAGTACTTC,CASSSGTGSYEQYF
TRBV2,TRBD1,TRBJ2-1,few,TGTGCCAGCAGTGAAGTCGGACAGGGTCGCGATGAGCAGTTCTTC,CASSEVGQGRDEQFF
TRBV5-4,.,TRBJ2-6,.,TGTGCCAGCAGCTTGGCAGGGGAGCCTGGGGCCAACGTCCTGACTTTC,CASSLAGEPGANVLTF
TRBV6-1,.,TRBJ1-2,.,TGTGCCAGCAGTGAAGGGTACAGAACCTTCTATGGCTACACCTTC,CASSEGYRTFYGYTF
TRBV5-4,.,TRBJ1-3,.,TGTGCCAGCAGCTTGGGGCCTGAACTCGGAAACACCATATATTTT,CASSLGPELGNTIYF
TRBV18,TRBD1,TRBJ2-1,.,TGTGCCAGCTCACCACCCGGGACAGGGGGCTACAATGAGCAGTTCTTC,CASSPPGTGGYNEQFF
TRBV7-8,.,TRBJ2-3,.,TGTGCCAGCAGCTTTGGGACGACCACAGATACGCAGTATTTT,CASSFGTTTDTQYF
TRBV2,TRBD1,TRBJ1-5,.,TGTGCCAGCAGTCGGACAGGGGGCAGGGGCAATCAGCCCCAGCATTTT,CASSRTGGRGNQPQHF
TRBV6-1,.,TRBJ1-1,.,TGTGCCAGTAACAGGGAGTTCCTGAACACTGAAGCTTTCTTT,CASNREFLNTEAFF
TRBV28,TRBD2,TRBJ2-5,.,TGTGCCAGCAGTGCTCGCGGGAGTTGGGAGACCCAGTACTTC,CASSARGSWETQYF
TRBV11-2,TRBD1,TRBJ2-5,.,TGTGCCAGCAGCCAACTAGGGCAGGGGGAGGAGACCCAGTACTTC,CASSQLGQGEETQYF
TRBV2,TRBD1,TRBJ1-2,.,TGTGCCAACCGAGGGGACAGTCGGTCCGAGGGCTACACCTTC,CANRGDSRSEGYTF
TRBV9,TRBD1,TRBJ2-5,.,TGTGCCAGCAGCGTAGGCACAGGGGGCCTCCAAGAGACCCAGTACTTC,CASSVGTGGLQETQYF
TRBV29-1,.,TRBJ2-7,.,TGCAGCGTTGAAGAGGTCACAGGTTACGAGCAGTACTTC,CSVEEVTGYEQYF
TRBV13,TRBD2,TRBJ2-2,.,TGTGCCAGCGAGGGCCAGGGAGGGGCCGGGGAGCTGTTTTTT,CASEGQGGAGELFF
TRBV4-1,.,TRBJ2-1,once,TGCGCCAGCAGCCAAGGGATCCAGCCCAATGAGCAGTTCTTC,CASSQGIQPNEQFF
TRBV4-1,.,TRBJ1-3,.,TGCGCCAGCACTGGCGAGAGGGACACCATATATTTT,CASTGERDTIYF
TRBV15,.,TRBJ1-1,few,TGTGCCACCAGCGGGCAGGGGTGGAACACTGAAGCTTTCTTT,CATSGQGWNTEAFF
TRBV7-9,.,TRBJ2-7,few,TGTGCCAGCAGCTTAGCAAGGACCGAGCAGTACTTC,CASSLARTEQYF
TRBV7-8,.,TRBJ1-1,few,TGTGCCAGCAGCTTAGGGCTTGAAGCTTTCTTT,CASSLGLEAFF
TRBV7-2,TRBD2,TRBJ2-1,.,TGTGCCAGCAGTTATGCCAGGACTAGCGGGTACAATGAGCAGTTCTTC,CASSYARTSGYNEQFF
TRBV11-2,.,TRBJ2-7,.,TGTGCCAGCACCGCGGTAGCCCAGGGCTACGAGCAGTACTTC,CASTAVAQGYEQYF
TRBV2,.,TRBJ2-3,once,TGTGCCAGCAGTAAGACCAACACAGATACGCAGTATTTT,CASSKTNTDTQYF
TRBV5-6,TRBD1,TRBJ1-4,once,TGTGCCAGCAGCCTGGGGTCCAGGGGGCATCTGGGTGAAAAACTGTTTTTT,CASSLGSRGHLGEKLFF
TRBV9,TRBD1,TRBJ2-2,few,TGTGCCAGCAGCCTCGACAGGGTCCCCCGGGAGCTGTTTTTT,CASSLDRVPRELFF
TRBV7-9,TRBD2,TRBJ2-1,.,TGTGCCAGCAGCTTATCCGGGAGGGGCGAGCAGTTCTTC,CASSLSGRGEQFF
TRBV14,TRBD2,TRBJ2-2,.,TGTGCCAGTCGGCCAGGTATTAGGGGTCCGGGACTAGCGGGAGGGCCTTTCGGGGAGCTGTTTTTT,CASRPGIRGPGLAGGPFGELFF
TRBV7-9,TRBD2,TRBJ2-3,.,TGTGCCAGCAGCTTAGGGACTAGCGGGAGGCTTAGCACAGATACGCAGTATTTT,CASSLGTSGRLSTDTQYF